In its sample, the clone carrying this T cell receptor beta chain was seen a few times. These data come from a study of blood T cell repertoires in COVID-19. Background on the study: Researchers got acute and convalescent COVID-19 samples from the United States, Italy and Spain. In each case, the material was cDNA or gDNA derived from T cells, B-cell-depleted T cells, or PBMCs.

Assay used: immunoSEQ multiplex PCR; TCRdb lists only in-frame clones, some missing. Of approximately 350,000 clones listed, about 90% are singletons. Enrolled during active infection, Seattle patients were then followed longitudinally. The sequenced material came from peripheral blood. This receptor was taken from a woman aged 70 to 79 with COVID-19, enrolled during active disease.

DNA for the CDR3: TGTGCCAGCTCACCACGGACAGGGGATGGCTACACCTTC. This sequence encodes CASSPRTGDGYTF. The chain couples TRBV18 to TRBJ1-2; 9 nucleotides align to TRBD1. Germline V gene data show CDR1 as KGHSH and CDR2 as LQKENI. V gave up 1 base and J gave up 6 bases; unmatched junction bases: 0. This CDR3 region has 13 residues.